This TCR beta chain appears in the sequencing data of a study of CD8 T cells in ankylosing spondylitis. This CDR3 has 16 residues. Germline CDR1 and CDR2: DFQATT and SNEGSKA (reference sequence). V lost 2 bases and J lost 1; bases outside the gene matches: 6. TCRdb reprocessed the 5' RACE reads with MiXCR, giving one entry per CDR3 protein. The sample consists of some 250,000 distinct CDR3 sequences, 20% to 30% of them appearing once. This clonotype was seen only once. The antigen is undetermined. Findings and caveats of the study: Peripheral blood held disease-linked clones only at relatively low frequency, and these were CD8+. Clones tied to disease were said to be significantly enriched in matched ankylosing spondylitis synovial fluid. The study identified a TCR beta motif of about eight highly homologous variants that appeared characteristic of ankylosing spondylitis blood.

This receptor was identified in a male donor with ankylosing spondylitis or in good health (not recorded which). Sequenced sample: blood, either unsorted or a sorted T cell fraction (not recorded which). V usage is TRBV20-1 and J usage is TRBJ2-1; 9 nucleotides match TRBD2. This chain's CDR3 is CSARILAGGSYNEQFF. CDR3 sequence (DNA): TGCAGTGCTAGAATTTTGGCGGGGGGGTCCTACAATGAGCAGTTCTTC.